This T cell receptor (beta chain) appears in the sequencing data of a study of T cell repertoires in cytomegalovirus infection. The CDR3 has 18 residues. Germline loops: CDR1 SGHDN, CDR2 FVKESK. Trimming removed 5 bases from V and 4 bases from J, with 26 bases in between. From the reads, TCRdb called clonotypes with MiXCR, one entry per CDR3 protein. Of about 920,000 distinct CDR3 sequences in the sample, approximately 31% are singletons; the top ten hold over 10%. Concerning this clonotype: What it binds is unknown.

This TCR was sampled from a human donor in good health (CMV status not recorded). Some clones in this sample may be carry-over from other donors' samples. The sample in question was cultured CD8+ T cells from PBMCs, obtained from culture after CMV antigen stimulation. The chain recombines TRBV14 with TRBJ1-1; D possibly corresponds to TRBD1 (6 bases). DNA for the CDR3: TGTGCCAGCAGCGCAAAGGACCGGGGGCCGGGGGCGGTCACTGAAGCTTTCTTT. It translates to CASSAKDRGPGAVTEAFF.